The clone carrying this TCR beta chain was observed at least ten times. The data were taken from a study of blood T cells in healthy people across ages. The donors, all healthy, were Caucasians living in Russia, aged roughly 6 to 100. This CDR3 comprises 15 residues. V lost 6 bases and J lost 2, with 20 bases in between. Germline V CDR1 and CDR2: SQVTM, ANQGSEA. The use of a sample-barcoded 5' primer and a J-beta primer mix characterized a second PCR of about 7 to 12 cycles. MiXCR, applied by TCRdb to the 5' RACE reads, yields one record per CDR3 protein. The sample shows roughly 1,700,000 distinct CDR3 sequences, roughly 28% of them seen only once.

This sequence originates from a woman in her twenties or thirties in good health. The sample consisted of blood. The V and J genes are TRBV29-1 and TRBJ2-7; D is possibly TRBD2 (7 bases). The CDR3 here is CSVSGGGSPPYEQYF. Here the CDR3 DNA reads TGCAGCGTGTCGGGGGGCGGTAGTCCTCCCTACGAGCAGTACTTC.